This TCR beta chain was obtained from a study of control samples from healthy donors and cancer patients. TCRdb's copy holds only in-frame clones and misses some; the assay was immunoSEQ multiplex PCR. The data contain tens of thousands of clones, around four fifths of them seen just once; the ten biggest clones take up roughly 20%. The CDR3 length is 13 residues. V shed 6 bases and J shed 4 bases, with 12 bases lying between them. Germline V gene data show CDR1 as MNHEY and CDR2 as SVGAGI. This chain connects TRBV6-5 to TRBJ1-2, with D perhaps matching TRBD1 (5 bases). This sequence originates from a man in his fifties or sixties with colorectal cancer. Material: PBMCs. The CDR3, as DNA: TGTGCCAGCAGCCAGGGACGTTTCTATGGCTACACCTTC. Translation: CASSQGRFYGYTF.